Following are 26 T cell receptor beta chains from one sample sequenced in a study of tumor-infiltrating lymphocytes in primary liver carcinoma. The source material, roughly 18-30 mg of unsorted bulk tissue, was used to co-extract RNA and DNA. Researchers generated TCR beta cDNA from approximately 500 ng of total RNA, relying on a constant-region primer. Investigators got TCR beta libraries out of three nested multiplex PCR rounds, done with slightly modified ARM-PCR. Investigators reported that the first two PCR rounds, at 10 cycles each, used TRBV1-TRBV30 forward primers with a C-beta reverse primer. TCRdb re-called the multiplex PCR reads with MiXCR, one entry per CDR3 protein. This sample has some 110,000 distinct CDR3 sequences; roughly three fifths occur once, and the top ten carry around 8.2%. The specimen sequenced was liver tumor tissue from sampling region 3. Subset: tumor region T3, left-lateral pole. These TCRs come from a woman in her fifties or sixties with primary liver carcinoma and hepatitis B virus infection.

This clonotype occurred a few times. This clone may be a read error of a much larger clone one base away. CDR3 region: CASSQEDGNTGNTIYF. CDR3 sequence (DNA): TGCGCCAGCAGCCAAGAGGACGGGAATACTGGAAACACCATATATTTT. The chain carries TRBV4-1 and TRBJ1-3; D unresolved. The ends were cut back, 0 bases at V and 2 bases at J, with 11 bases in the middle. The germline V gene encodes CDR1 MGHRA and CDR2 YSYEKL. The CDR3 is 16 residues long.

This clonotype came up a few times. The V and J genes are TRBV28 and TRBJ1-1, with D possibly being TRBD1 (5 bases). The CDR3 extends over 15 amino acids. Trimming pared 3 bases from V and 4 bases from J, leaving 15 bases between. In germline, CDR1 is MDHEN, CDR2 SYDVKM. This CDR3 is CASSFPRTRGTEAFF. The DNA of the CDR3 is TGTGCCAGCAGTTTCCCCCGGACAAGGGGCACTGAAGCTTTCTTT. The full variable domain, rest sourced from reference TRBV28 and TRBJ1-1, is DVKVTQSSRYLVKRTGEKVFLECVQDMDHENMFWYRQDPGLGLRLIYFSYDVKMKEKGDIPEGYSVSREKKERFSLILESASTNQTSMYLCASSFPRTRGTEAFFGQGTRLTVV.

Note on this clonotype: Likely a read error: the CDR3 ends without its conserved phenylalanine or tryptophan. CDR3 coding DNA: TGTGTCAGCAGCTTTGCGGTAGCAGGCAACAATGAGCAGTTCATC. Translating gives CVSSFAVAGNNEQFI. V is TRBV11-1 and J is TRBJ2-1; D is ambiguous. From germline, CDR1 is SGHAT and CDR2 FQDESV (reference sequence). The CDR3 is 15 residues long.

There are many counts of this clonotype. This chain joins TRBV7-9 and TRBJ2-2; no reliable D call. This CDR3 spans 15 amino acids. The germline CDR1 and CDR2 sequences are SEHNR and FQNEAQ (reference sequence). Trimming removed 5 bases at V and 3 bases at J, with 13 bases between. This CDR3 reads CASSLSHYDTGELFF. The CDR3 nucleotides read TGTGCCAGCAGCCTTTCCCACTATGACACCGGGGAGCTGTTTTTT.

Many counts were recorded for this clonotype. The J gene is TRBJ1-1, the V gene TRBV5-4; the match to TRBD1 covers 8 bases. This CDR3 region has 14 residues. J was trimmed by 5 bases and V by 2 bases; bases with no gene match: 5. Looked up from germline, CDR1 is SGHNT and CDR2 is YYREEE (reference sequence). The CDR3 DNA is TGTGCCAGCAGCTTACAAACAGGGGGAACTGAAGCTTTCTTT. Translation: CASSLQTGGTEAFF.

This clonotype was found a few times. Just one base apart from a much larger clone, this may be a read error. The CDR3 sequence: CASSYSQEISEGYTF. DNA of the CDR3: TGTGCCAGCAGTTACTCGCAGGAGATTTCGGAAGGCTACACCTTC. V usage is TRBV6-2 or TRBV6-3 and J usage is TRBJ1-2; D is uncertain. V was shortened by 0 bases and J by 8 bases, with 16 bases between the two germline ends. CDR3 length: 15 amino acids. Germline-derived CDR1 and CDR2 are MNHEY and SVGEGT.

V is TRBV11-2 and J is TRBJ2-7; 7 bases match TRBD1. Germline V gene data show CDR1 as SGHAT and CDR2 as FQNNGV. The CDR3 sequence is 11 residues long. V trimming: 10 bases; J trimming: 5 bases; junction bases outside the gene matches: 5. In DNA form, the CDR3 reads TGTGCCATTAGACAGGGCCACGAGCAGTACTTC. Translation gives CAIRQGHEQYF. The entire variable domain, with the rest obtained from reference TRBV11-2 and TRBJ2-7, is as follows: EAGVAQSPRYKIIEKRQSVAFWCNPISGHATLYWYQQILGQGPKLLIQFQNNGVVDDSQLPKDRFSAERLKGVDSTLKIQPAKLEDSAVYLCAIRQGHEQYFGPGTRLTVT.

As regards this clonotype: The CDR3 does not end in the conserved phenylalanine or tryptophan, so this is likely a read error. CDR3 nucleotide sequence: TGTGCCAGCAGTTTTACGTCCGGCAGCACAGATACGCAGTATTAT. Protein: CASSFTSGSTDTQYY. V gene TRBV28 combines with J gene TRBJ2-3; D is unresolved. Trimming removed 3 bases from V and 0 bases from J, with 10 bases in between. Germline lookup yields CDR1 MDHEN and CDR2 SYDVKM. This CDR3 comprises 15 residues.

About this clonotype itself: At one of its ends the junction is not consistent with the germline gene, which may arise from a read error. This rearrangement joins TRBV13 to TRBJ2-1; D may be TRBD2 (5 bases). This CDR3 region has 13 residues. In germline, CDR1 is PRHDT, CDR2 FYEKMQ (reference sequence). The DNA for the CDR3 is TGTGCCAGCAGCTTACTTGGCCGGGATGAGCAATTCTTC. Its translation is CASSLLGRDEQFF.

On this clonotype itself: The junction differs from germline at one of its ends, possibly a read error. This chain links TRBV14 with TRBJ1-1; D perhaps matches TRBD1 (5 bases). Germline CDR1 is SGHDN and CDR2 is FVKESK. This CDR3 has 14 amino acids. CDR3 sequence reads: CASNQMTEGLEAFF. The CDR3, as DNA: TGTGCCAGCAACCAAATGACAGAGGGCTTGGAAGCTTTCTTT.

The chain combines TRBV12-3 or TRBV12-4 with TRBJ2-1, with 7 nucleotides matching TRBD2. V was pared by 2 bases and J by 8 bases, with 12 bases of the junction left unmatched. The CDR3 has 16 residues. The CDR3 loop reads CASSLFGTGGRDEQFF. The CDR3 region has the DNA TGTGCCAGCAGTTTATTTGGTACGGGAGGAAGGGATGAGCAGTTCTTC.

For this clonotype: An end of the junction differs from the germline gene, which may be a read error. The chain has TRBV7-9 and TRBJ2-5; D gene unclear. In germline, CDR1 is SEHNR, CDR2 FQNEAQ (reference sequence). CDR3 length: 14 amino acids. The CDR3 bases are TGTGCCAGCAGTTTAGATTGGCCTGAAGAGACCCAGTACTTC. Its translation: CASSLDWPEETQYF.

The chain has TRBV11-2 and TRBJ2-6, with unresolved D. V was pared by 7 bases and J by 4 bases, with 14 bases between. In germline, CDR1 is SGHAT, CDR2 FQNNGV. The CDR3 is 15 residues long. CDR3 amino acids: CASTLQGAGANVLTF. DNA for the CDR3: TGTGCCAGCACCCTTCAAGGCGCCGGGGCCAACGTCCTGACTTTC.

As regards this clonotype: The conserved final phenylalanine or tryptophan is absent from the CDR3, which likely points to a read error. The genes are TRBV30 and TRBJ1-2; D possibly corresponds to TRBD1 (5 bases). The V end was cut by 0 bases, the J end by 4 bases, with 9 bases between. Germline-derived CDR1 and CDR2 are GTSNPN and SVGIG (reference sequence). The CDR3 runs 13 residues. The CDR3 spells CAWSVRGFYGYTL. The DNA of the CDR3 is TGTGCCTGGAGTGTAAGGGGTTTCTATGGCTACACCTTA.

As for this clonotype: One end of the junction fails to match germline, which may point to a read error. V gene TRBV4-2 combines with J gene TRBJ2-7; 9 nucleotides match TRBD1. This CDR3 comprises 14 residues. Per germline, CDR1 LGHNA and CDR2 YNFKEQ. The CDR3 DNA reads TGTGCCAGCAGACAGGGGACAGGGCGCTACGAGCGGTACTTC. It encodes CASRQGTGRYERYF.

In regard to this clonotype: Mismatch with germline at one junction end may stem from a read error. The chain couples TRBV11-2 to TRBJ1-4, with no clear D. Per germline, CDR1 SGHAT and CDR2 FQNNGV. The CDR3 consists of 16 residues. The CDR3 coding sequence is TGTGCCAGCAGTTTAAGCCTCCTTTCCTCTGGAGAAAATCTGTTTTTT. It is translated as CASSLSLLSSGENLFF.

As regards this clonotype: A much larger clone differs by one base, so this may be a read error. The CDR3: CARSQENGQFF. CDR3 DNA: TGTGCAAGAAGTCAGGAAAATGGGCAGTTCTTC. The gene calls are TRBV30 and TRBJ2-1, with D uncertain. The CDR3 extends over 11 amino acids. CDR1 and CDR2 (germline): GTSNPN, SVGIG (reference sequence).

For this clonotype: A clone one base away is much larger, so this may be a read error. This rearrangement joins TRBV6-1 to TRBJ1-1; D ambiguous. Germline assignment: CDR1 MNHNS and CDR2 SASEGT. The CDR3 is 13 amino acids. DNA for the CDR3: TGTGCCAACAGTGTGGCAGCGAACACTGAAGCTTTCTTT. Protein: CANSVAANTEAFF.

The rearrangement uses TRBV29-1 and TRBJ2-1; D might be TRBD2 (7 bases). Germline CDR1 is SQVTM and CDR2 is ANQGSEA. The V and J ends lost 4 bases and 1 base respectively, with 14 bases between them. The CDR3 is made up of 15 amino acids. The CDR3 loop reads CSVASGRGSYNEQFF. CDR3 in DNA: TGCAGCGTTGCTAGTGGGAGGGGGTCCTACAATGAGCAGTTCTTC.

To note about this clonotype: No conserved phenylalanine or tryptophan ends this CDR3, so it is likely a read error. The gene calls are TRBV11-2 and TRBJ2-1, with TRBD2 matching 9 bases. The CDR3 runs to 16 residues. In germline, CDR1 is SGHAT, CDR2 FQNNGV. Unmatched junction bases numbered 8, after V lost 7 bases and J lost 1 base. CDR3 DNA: TGTGCCAGCATCCCTCTCCTAGCGGGATCCTACAATGAGCAGTTCTTA. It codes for CASIPLLAGSYNEQFL.

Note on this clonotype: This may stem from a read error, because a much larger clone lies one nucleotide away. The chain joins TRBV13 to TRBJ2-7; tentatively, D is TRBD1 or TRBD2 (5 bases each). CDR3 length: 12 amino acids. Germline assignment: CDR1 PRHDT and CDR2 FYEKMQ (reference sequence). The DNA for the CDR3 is TGTGCCAGCAGCCGAGGGGCCTACAAGCAGTACTTC. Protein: CASSRGAYKQYF.

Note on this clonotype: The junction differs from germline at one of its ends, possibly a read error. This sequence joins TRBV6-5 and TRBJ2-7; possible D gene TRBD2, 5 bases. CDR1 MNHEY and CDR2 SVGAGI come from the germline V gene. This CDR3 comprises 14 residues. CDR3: CASSYKDYAYEKYF. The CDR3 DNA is TGTGCCAGCAGTTATAAAGACTACGCCTACGAGAAGTACTTC.

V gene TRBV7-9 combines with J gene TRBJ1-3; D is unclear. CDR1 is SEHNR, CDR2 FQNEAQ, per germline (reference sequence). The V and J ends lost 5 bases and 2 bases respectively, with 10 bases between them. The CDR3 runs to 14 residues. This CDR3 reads CASSRSATGNTIYF. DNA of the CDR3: TGTGCCAGCAGCCGCTCGGCAACTGGAAACACCATATATTTT.

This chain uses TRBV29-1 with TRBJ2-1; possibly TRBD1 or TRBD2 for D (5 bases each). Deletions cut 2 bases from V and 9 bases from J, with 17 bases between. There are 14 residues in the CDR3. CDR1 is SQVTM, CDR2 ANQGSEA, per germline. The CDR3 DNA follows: TGCAGCGTTGAAATCAGGTGGGGGATCGGTGAGCAGTTCTTC. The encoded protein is CSVEIRWGIGEQFF.

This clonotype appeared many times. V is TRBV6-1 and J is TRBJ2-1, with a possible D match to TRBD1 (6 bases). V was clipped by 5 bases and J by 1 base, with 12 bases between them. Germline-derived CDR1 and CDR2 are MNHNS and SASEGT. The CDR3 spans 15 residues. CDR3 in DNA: TGTGCCAGCAGTTACGAACAGGGATCCTACAATGAGCAGTTCTTC. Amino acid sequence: CASSYEQGSYNEQFF.

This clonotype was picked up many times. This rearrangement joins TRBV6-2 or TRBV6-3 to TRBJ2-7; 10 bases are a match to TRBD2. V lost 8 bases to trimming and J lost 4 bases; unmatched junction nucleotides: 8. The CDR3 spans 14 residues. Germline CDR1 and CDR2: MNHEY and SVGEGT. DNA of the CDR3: TGTGCCAGCCGGCTAGCGGGAGAAGGGTACGAGCAGTACTTC. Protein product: CASRLAGEGYEQYF.